This T cell receptor beta chain was recorded in a study of CD8 T cells in ankylosing spondylitis. This clonotype was counted only a few times. Its antigen is not known. In making TCR beta libraries, quantitative 5'-RACE with molecular barcodes was used. MiXCR was run by TCRdb on the 5' RACE reads, yielding one entry per CDR3 protein. Of hundreds of thousands of distinct CDR3 sequences detected, 10% to 15% appear once; the ten largest clones hold around 0.51%. Study-level points and caveats: Blood of patients with ankylosing spondylitis appeared to be characterized by a TCR beta motif of several highly homologous variants.

V shed 6 bases, J shed 0 bases, and the junction held 10 bases outside the gene matches. Germline CDR1 is SNHLY and CDR2 is FYNNEI. The CDR3 has 17 amino acids. V and J are TRBV2 and TRBJ1-5, with 8 bases lining up with TRBD1. This TCR was sampled from a male donor with ankylosing spondylitis. What was sequenced was blood, either unsorted or a sorted T cell fraction (not recorded which). CDR3 bases: TGTGCCAGCAGCCGCACAGGGGGGAGTTATAGCAATCAGCCCCAGCATTTT. This sequence encodes CASSRTGGSYSNQPQHF.